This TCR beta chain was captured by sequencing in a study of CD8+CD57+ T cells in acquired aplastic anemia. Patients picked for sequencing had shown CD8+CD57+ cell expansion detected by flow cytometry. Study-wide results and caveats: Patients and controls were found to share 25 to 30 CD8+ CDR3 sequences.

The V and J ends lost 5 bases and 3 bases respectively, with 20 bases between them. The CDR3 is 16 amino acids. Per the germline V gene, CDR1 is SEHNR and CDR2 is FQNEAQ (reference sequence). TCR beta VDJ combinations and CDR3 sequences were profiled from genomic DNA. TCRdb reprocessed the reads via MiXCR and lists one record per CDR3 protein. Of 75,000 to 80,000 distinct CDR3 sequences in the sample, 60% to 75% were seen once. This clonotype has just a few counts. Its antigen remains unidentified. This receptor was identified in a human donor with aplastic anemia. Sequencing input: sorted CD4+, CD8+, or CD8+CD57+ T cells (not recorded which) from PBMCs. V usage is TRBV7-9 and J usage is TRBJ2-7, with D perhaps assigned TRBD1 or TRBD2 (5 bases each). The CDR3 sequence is CASSPTSGPIYYEQYF. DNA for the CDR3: TGTGCCAGCAGCCCGACATCGGGGCCAATATACTACGAGCAGTACTTC.